The 14 T cell receptor beta chains in this list originate from one sample, sequenced in a study of cytomegalovirus exposure and HLA in healthy donors. Primers: 60 Vbeta forward and 13 Jbeta reverse. Assay: immunoSEQ multiplex PCR; the TCRdb copy retains only in-frame clones and omits some. The repertoire has 84,000 or so clones, over 75% of them found once; the top ten carry over 10%. Sequenced: PBMCs. The receptors shown here come from a human donor in good health.

The genes are TRBV7-9 and TRBJ1-1; TRBD1 aligns across 10 bases. Germline loops: CDR1 SEHNR, CDR2 FQNEAQ (reference sequence). With V trimmed by 6 bases and J by 4 bases, 2 bases remained unmatched. The CDR3 covers 13 residues. The CDR3, as DNA: TGTGCCAGCAGTGACAGGGGGCCCACTGAAGCTTTCTTT. Protein product: CASSDRGPTEAFF. The complete variable domain, with remaining parts taken from reference TRBV7-9 and TRBJ1-1, reads DTGVSQNPRHKITKRGQNVTFRCDPISEHNRLYWYRQTLGQGPEFLTYFQNEAQLEKSRLLSDRFSAERPKGSFSTLEIQRTEQGDSAMYLCASSDRGPTEAFFGQGTRLTVV.

The rearrangement joins TRBV4-3 to TRBJ1-6, with TRBD1 identical over 7 bases. This CDR3 is 19 amino acids long. Germline values: CDR1 LGHNA, CDR2 YSLEER. V was clipped by 1 base and J by 0 bases; unmatched bases: 9. CDR3 DNA sequence: TGCGCCAGCAGCCAAGGAGTGGGGACAGAGAGCTCCTATAATTCACCCCTCCACTTT. Translating it yields CASSQGVGTESSYNSPLHF.

The gene calls are TRBV5-1 and TRBJ2-5; 8 nucleotides line up with TRBD2. Looked up from germline, CDR1 is SGHRS and CDR2 is YFSETQ. The CDR3 has 14 amino acids. With 1 base clipped from V and 1 base from J, the junction kept 0 bases outside the gene matches. The CDR3 sequence is CASSLTSGQETQYF. The CDR3 DNA reads as TGCGCCAGCAGCTTGACTAGCGGCCAAGAGACCCAGTACTTC.

The gene calls are TRBV10-3 and TRBJ2-3; D perhaps matches TRBD1 (6 bases). The ends were cut back, 10 bases at V and 2 bases at J, with 13 bases in the middle. Germline V gene data show CDR1 as ENHRY and CDR2 as SYGVKD. CDR3 length: 13 amino acids. CDR3 residues: CATRQESTDTQYF. The CDR3 bases are TGTGCCACCCGACAGGAGTCCACAGATACGCAGTATTTT.

V and J are TRBV2 and TRBJ2-6, with unresolved D. Germline assignment: CDR1 SNHLY and CDR2 FYNNEI. V was clipped by 3 bases and J by 2 bases, with 8 bases between them. The CDR3 spans 15 residues. The CDR3, as DNA: TGTGCCAGCAGTGATTTGTTCACTGGGGCCAACGTCCTGACTTTC. It yields the protein CASSDLFTGANVLTF.

CDR3: CASSFRTGLNEKLFF. CDR3 coding DNA: TGTGCCAGCAGCTTCCGGACAGGGTTGAATGAAAAACTGTTTTTT. J is TRBJ1-4 and V is TRBV5-6; TRBD1 agrees at 8 bases. Germline CDR1 and CDR2: SGHDT and YYEEEE. Germline trimming cut 2 bases from V and 5 bases from J; bases unmatched to any gene: 5. This CDR3 is built from 15 residues.

V usage is TRBV5-6 and J usage is TRBJ2-7; TRBD1 matches 7 bases. There are 17 residues in the CDR3. The V segment lost 2 bases and the J segment 1 base; nucleotides outside the gene matches: 12. CDR1 and CDR2 from the germline V gene are SGHDT and YYEEEE. As DNA, the CDR3 is TGTGCCAGCAGCTTAAGCTATCGGACAGGTATATCCTACGAGCAGTACTTC. The encoded protein is CASSLSYRTGISYEQYF.

The J gene is TRBJ2-3, the V gene TRBV29-1, with a tentative D call TRBD2 (5 bases). V lost 2 bases and J 0 bases, leaving 12 bases between the germline ends. The CDR3 contains 15 residues. The germline CDR1 and CDR2 sequences are SQVTM and ANQGSEA. CDR3 in amino acids: CSVESGRGSTDTQYF. The CDR3 DNA reads TGCAGCGTTGAATCGGGTCGGGGTAGCACAGATACGCAGTATTTT.

The chain is built from TRBV18 and TRBJ2-7; no clear D. The CDR3 is 13 amino acids. The V gene lost 2 bases and the J gene lost 6 bases, with 11 bases spanning the gap. Germline V gives CDR1 KGHSH, CDR2 LQKENI. Here the CDR3 reads CASSPSRHLEQYF. The CDR3 DNA is TGTGCCAGCTCACCAAGTCGACACCTCGAGCAGTACTTC. Variable domain in full (rest from reference TRBV18 and TRBJ2-7): NAGVMQNPRHLVRRRGQEARLRCSPMKGHSHVYWYRQLPEEGLKFMVYLQKENIIDESGMPKERFSAEFPKEGPSILRIQQVVRGDSAAYFCASSPSRHLEQYFGPGTRLTVT.

This clone has more than one count but fewer than ten. The J gene is TRBJ1-1, the V gene TRBV6-5; the D gene is possibly TRBD1 (5 bases). V lost 4 bases and J 1 base, leaving 13 bases between the germline ends. The germline gives CDR1 MNHEY, CDR2 SVGAGI. CDR3 size: 15 residues. Written as DNA, the CDR3 is TGTGCCAGCAGTTCATGGGGCGAACGGAACACTGAAGCTTTCTTT. This gives the protein CASSSWGERNTEAFF.

The V gene is TRBV7-2, the J gene TRBJ1-2; the D gene is possibly TRBD1 (5 bases). This CDR3 has 12 residues. V gave up 1 base and J gave up 7 bases, with 7 bases separating them. Per the germline V gene, CDR1 is SGHTA and CDR2 is FQGNSA. CDR3 sequence reads: CASSLVRVGYTF. As DNA, the CDR3 is TGTGCCAGCAGCTTAGTCAGGGTTGGCTACACCTTC.

V usage is TRBV5-6 and J usage is TRBJ1-2; possibly TRBD1 for D (5 bases). CDR3 length: 15 amino acids. V was pared by 5 bases and J by 0 bases, with 14 bases between. The germline V gene encodes CDR1 SGHDT and CDR2 YYEEEE. CDR3 in amino acids: CASREGTLANYGYTF. DNA for the CDR3: TGTGCCAGCAGGGAGGGGACGTTAGCTAACTATGGCTACACCTTC.

There are a few counts of this clone. V gene TRBV6-1 combines with J gene TRBJ2-7; D gene unclear. The CDR3 has 13 amino acids. Trimming removed 6 bases from V and 5 bases from J, with 14 bases in between. Germline V gene data show CDR1 as MNHNS and CDR2 as SASEGT. This chain's CDR3 is CASSVMAPHEQYF. CDR3 nucleotides: TGTGCCAGCAGCGTGATGGCCCCCCACGAGCAGTACTTC.

J is TRBJ2-1 and V is TRBV19; 9 bases map to TRBD1. This CDR3 has 16 residues. From germline, CDR1 is LNHDA and CDR2 SQIVND (reference sequence). Losses at the gene ends were 5 bases for V and 1 base for J; bases not matched to a gene: 6. DNA for the CDR3: TGTGCCAGTAGTCCCCTGGACAGGGGATCCTACAATGAGCAGTTCTTC. Translating it yields CASSPLDRGSYNEQFF.